Below, 3 T cell receptor beta chains from the same sample are listed, as sequenced in a study of neurological immune-mediated disorders. A single record per CDR3 protein comes from TCRdb applying MiXCR to the 5' RACE reads. The sample has 35,000 to 50,000 distinct CDR3 sequences, roughly 2.5% seen once. The specimen sequenced was PBMCs. The receptor source for this set is a middle-aged man with multiple sclerosis.

In this sample, this clonotype turned up many times. V is TRBV20-1 and J is TRBJ2-3; no reliable D call. Trimming stripped 0 bases from V and 2 bases from J, with 6 bases between. Germline loops: CDR1 DFQATT, CDR2 SNEGSKA (reference sequence). The CDR3 has 13 residues. The CDR3 DNA is TGCAGTGCTAGAGAAGGGTCCACAGATACGCAGTATTTT. Protein product: CSAREGSTDTQYF.

As concerns this clonotype: The CDR3 ends on some other residue instead of the conserved phenylalanine or tryptophan, so this is likely a read error. The gene calls are TRBV7-8 and TRBJ1-2; the match to TRBD1 covers 8 bases. CDR3 size: 10 residues. The J segment lost 6 bases and the V segment lost 10 bases, leaving 1 base of the junction unmatched. Germline values: CDR1 SGHVS, CDR2 FQNEAQ. The chain's CDR3 is CATTGDGYTN. The CDR3 DNA reads as TGTGCCACGACAGGGGATGGCTACACCAAC.

In this sample, this clonotype turned up many times. The chain links TRBV11-2 to TRBJ1-4, with D perhaps TRBD1 (5 bases). Trimming cost V 4 bases and J 8 bases, with 11 bases left between them. The CDR3 covers 13 residues. Germline V gene lookup returns CDR1 SGHAT and CDR2 FQNNGV. CDR3 residues: CASSWGDGEKLFF. DNA of the CDR3: TGTGCCAGCAGCTGGGGGGATGGCGAAAAACTGTTTTTT.